These T cell receptor beta chains were read from a single sample in a study of blood T cells in healthy people across ages. A single record per CDR3 protein comes from TCRdb applying MiXCR to the 5' RACE reads. The sample lists approximately 360,000 distinct CDR3 sequences; 45% to 65% were seen once. Sequencing input: blood. Receptors were obtained from a man aged 55 to 70 in good health. Each CDR3 is given with its conserved first and last residue. Each record gives: V gene, clone size, D gene, J gene, CDR3 DNA, CDR3 protein. D genes are given only for firm matches. Rows give clone size only sometimes, using once, few, many, or a class for an expanded clone.

TRBV11-2	NA	TRBD1	TRBJ2-5	TGTGCCAGCAGCTTAACGGACAGGACTTACAATGAGCAGTACTTC	CASSLTDRTYNEQYF
TRBV5-1	NA	NA	TRBJ2-3	TGCGCCAGCAGCTTGGGCGAATTCGACAGCACAGATACGCAGTATTTT	CASSLGEFDSTDTQYF
TRBV9	few	NA	TRBJ2-7	TGTGCCAGCAGCCCGGGCGGACAGAGCTCCTACGAGCAGTACTTC	CASSPGGQSSYEQYF
TRBV7-2	NA	NA	TRBJ1-4	TGTGCCAGCAGCTTGCGCCAGGGGACTAATGAAAAACTGTTTTTT	CASSLRQGTNEKLFF
TRBV29-1	NA	TRBD2	TRBJ2-7	TGCAGCGTTGAAGGTACTAGCGGTAGCGCCTACGAGCAGTACTTC	CSVEGTSGSAYEQYF
TRBV2	NA	NA	TRBJ1-1	TGTGCCAGCAAAGGGGACACTGAAGCTTTCTTT	CASKGDTEAFF
TRBV21-1	few	NA	TRBJ2-7	TGTGCCAGTCCGGACAGCCTAGTCTCCTACGAGCAGTACTTC	CASPDSLVSYEQYF
TRBV20-1	NA	NA	TRBJ2-5	TGCAGTGCTACCTCCGGGGGGCCAAGTGGGACCCAGTACTTC	CSATSGGPSGTQYF
TRBV28	NA	TRBD2	TRBJ2-7	TGTGCCAGCAGCCTCATAGCGGGAGGCTCCTACGAGCAGTACTTC	CASSLIAGGSYEQYF
TRBV20-1	NA	TRBD1	TRBJ1-3	TGCAGTGCTCCCGGGGACAGGTCTGGAAACACCATATATTTT	CSAPGDRSGNTIYF
TRBV4-1	NA	NA	TRBJ1-2	TGCGCCAGCAGCCAAGAACCCGGGATCTATGGCTACACCTTC	CASSQEPGIYGYTF
TRBV11-2	NA	NA	TRBJ1-2	TGTGCCAGCAGCACCAGAAACGGATATGGCTACACCTTC	CASSTRNGYGYTF
TRBV29-1	NA	NA	TRBJ2-1	TGCAGCACCCTTGGTAATGAGCAGTTCTTC	CSTLGNEQFF
TRBV29-1	NA	NA	TRBJ2-6	TGCAGCGTCCACACCCGGAGGGGTCGGAGCTCTGGGGCCAACGTCCTGACTTTC	CSVHTRRGRSSGANVLTF
TRBV6-2/TRBV6-3	few	TRBD2	TRBJ2-1	TGTGCCAGCCGGGATGGGGGGCTCTCGCGGGAGGACAATGAGCAGTTCTTC	CASRDGGLSREDNEQFF
TRBV29-1	NA	TRBD1	TRBJ1-2	TGCAGCGTTGAGAAGGGACAGGGAAACGGCTACACCTTC	CSVEKGQGNGYTF
TRBV7-8	NA	NA	TRBJ1-1	TGTGCCAGCAGCTTTCAGGGTGGGACTGAAGCTTTCTTT	CASSFQGGTEAFF
TRBV6-2/TRBV6-3	NA	NA	TRBJ2-6	TGTGCCAGCAGTTACGGTGGCAGAGGCTCTGGGGCCAACGTCCTGACTTTC	CASSYGGRGSGANVLTF
TRBV6-6	few	TRBD1	TRBJ2-4	TGTGCCAGCAGACCGGACAGGGGCAAAAACATTCAGTACTTC	CASRPDRGKNIQYF
TRBV20-1	few	TRBD1	TRBJ2-4	TGCAGTGTAGGGACAGGTACCAAAAACATTCAGTACTTC	CSVGTGTKNIQYF
TRBV7-2	NA	TRBD2	TRBJ2-7	TGTGCCAGCAGCCCCGGGGGATTAGCGGGAGGGTCCCACGAGCAGTACTTC	CASSPGGLAGGSHEQYF
TRBV20-1	NA	NA	TRBJ2-7	TGCAGTGCTACTGAGGGGGATGGCTACGAGCAGTACTTC	CSATEGDGYEQYF
TRBV11-2	few	TRBD2	TRBJ2-1	TGTGCCAGCAGCTTAGATGGGAGCCCGGGGGGTCCCACCTACAATGAGCAGTTCTTC	CASSLDGSPGGPTYNEQFF
TRBV11-1	NA	TRBD2	TRBJ2-1	TGTGCCAGCAGCCTAAGGACAGTAGCGGGAAATGAGCAGTTCTTC	CASSLRTVAGNEQFF
TRBV5-6	NA	NA	TRBJ2-5	TGTGCCAGCAGCCCCGGGGGACCGATACAAGAGACCCAGTACTTC	CASSPGGPIQETQYF
TRBV7-2	NA	TRBD2	TRBJ2-7	TGTGCCAGCAGCTTAGCGGGGACTAGCGGCCACGAGCAGTACTTC	CASSLAGTSGHEQYF
TRBV30	few	NA	TRBJ1-6	TGTGCCTGGAGTAAAACTACCCTCCACTTT	CAWSKTTLHF
TRBV20-1	NA	NA	TRBJ1-4	TGCAGTGCTAGAGTCAGGGTACATGAAAAACTGTTTTTT	CSARVRVHEKLFF
TRBV4-3	NA	NA	TRBJ2-5	TGCGCCAGCAGCCAAGGCCATGGAGAGACCCAGTACTTC	CASSQGHGETQYF
TRBV20-1	many	NA	TRBJ2-1	TGCAGTGCTCTTCGGGGGCTGGACAATGAGCAGTTCTTC	CSALRGLDNEQFF
TRBV6-2/TRBV6-3	NA	NA	TRBJ2-3	TGTGCCAGCAGTCCATACGTGGAGGGAACAGATACGCAGTATTTT	CASSPYVEGTDTQYF
TRBV12-3/TRBV12-4	NA	NA	TRBJ2-2	TGTGCCAGCAGTTCGACGGGTTACACCGGGGAGCTGTTTTTT	CASSSTGYTGELFF
TRBV3-1	NA	TRBD2	TRBJ2-7	TGTGCCAGCAGCCTAGCGGGAGGTAGTCGCGAGCAGTACTTC	CASSLAGGSREQYF
TRBV20-1	few	TRBD2	TRBJ2-5	TGCAGTGCCCCGACTAGCGGGGGGATCAAAGAGACCCAGTACTTC	CSAPTSGGIKETQYF
TRBV6-5	NA	NA	TRBJ1-1	TGTGCCAGCAGTCGATCGCAGAACACTGAAGCTTTCTTT	CASSRSQNTEAFF
TRBV6-6	NA	NA	TRBJ1-2	TGTGCCAGCAGTTACTCTCGGCCGGAGGTCCCCTATGGCTACACCTTC	CASSYSRPEVPYGYTF
TRBV27	NA	TRBD1	TRBJ2-5	TGTGCCAGCAGTCGGCGGGCGGGACAGGGAGTGGAGACCCAGTACTTC	CASSRRAGQGVETQYF
TRBV11-3	NA	TRBD2	TRBJ2-5	TGTGCCAGCAGCTCCGGACTAGCGGGAAGAGGGGAAGAGACCCAGTACTTC	CASSSGLAGRGEETQYF
TRBV6-2/TRBV6-3	once	NA	TRBJ1-4	TGTGCCAGCAGTTTTTCTGATGAAAAACTGTTTTTT	CASSFSDEKLFF